This T cell receptor (beta chain) was recovered during a study of T cell responses to AZD1222 COVID-19 vaccine. Profiling relied on immunoSEQ multiplex PCR, and the TCRdb table lists in-frame clones only, not all of them. The table lists approximately 150,000 clones, 90% of them singletons, with roughly 6% in the top ten. Study conclusions and caveats: Compared with day 0, the breadth and depth of the Spike-specific TCR repertoire rose significantly after two doses of AZD1222. There were mostly white British donors and more females than males, and clonal diversity was possibly underestimated.

As concerns this clone: The antigen is undetermined.

The TCR sequence derives from an adult who received the AZD1222 COVID-19 vaccine. The starting material was peripheral blood, obtained 28 days after the second AZD1222 dose.

CDR3 sequence reads: CASSLDYRTSGGNTGELFF. CDR3 coding DNA: TGTGCCAGCAGCTTAGATTATAGGACTAGCGGGGGAAACACCGGGGAGCTGTTTTTT. The V gene is TRBV11-3, the J gene TRBJ2-2; 13 bases align to TRBD2. The germline V gene encodes CDR1 SGHNT and CDR2 YENEEA. J was trimmed by 2 bases and V by 0 bases; bases with no gene match: 6. This CDR3 region has 19 residues.